This T cell receptor (beta chain) was identified during a study of blood T cells in healthy people across ages. Study-level findings and limits: While age rose, TCR beta diversity per million T cells dropped in a roughly linear way.

As concerns this clonotype: Its antigen remains unknown.

Trimming took off 4 bases at V and 4 bases at J, with 13 bases between the two ends. This CDR3 region has 14 residues. Germline values: CDR1 SNHLY, CDR2 FYNNEI. A second about 7 to 11 cycle PCR used barcoded and J-beta primers. One entry per CDR3 protein, called by TCRdb with MiXCR from the 5' RACE reads. Of approximately 670,000 distinct CDR3 sequences listed, 35% to 50% are singletons. This TCR derives from a man at least 80 years old in good health. The chain has TRBV2 and TRBJ1-2; no clear D gene. Sequencing input: blood. The CDR3, as DNA: TGTGCCAGCAGTGTTGGGCGTAACTCCTATGGCTACACCTTC. It specifies CASSVGRNSYGYTF.